The 5 T cell receptor beta chains reported below all come from one sample, sequenced in a study of shared clonotypes between healthy human individuals. Method: immunoSEQ multiplex PCR; TCRdb's copy keeps in-frame clones and lacks some. The sample has about 490,000 clones; 70% to 85% are singletons. The source material was PBMCs. The receptor set was obtained from a woman between 35 and 50 years old in good health. Some clones in this sample may be carry-over from other donors' samples.

The V gene is TRBV19, the J gene TRBJ1-4; weak D call: TRBD1 (5 bases). The ends were cut back, 2 bases at V and 7 bases at J, with 11 bases in the middle. Germline V gene sequence: CDR1 LNHDA, CDR2 SQIVND (reference sequence). This CDR3 is 14 amino acids long. CDR3 protein: CASSIRGRFEKLFF. The CDR3 DNA is TGTGCCAGTAGTATACGGGGCCGGTTTGAAAAACTGTTTTTT.

J is TRBJ2-7 and V is TRBV5-1; D could derive from TRBD1 or TRBD2 (6 bases each). CDR3 length equals 14 residues. Between the trimmed V and J ends, which lost 1 base and 3 bases, there was a span of 11 bases. Per germline, CDR1 SGHRS and CDR2 YFSETQ. The CDR3 DNA follows: TGCGCCAGCAGCTTGCAGGGGAGGTACTACGAGCAGTACTTC. It is translated as CASSLQGRYYEQYF.

The rearrangement joins TRBV5-1 to TRBJ2-7, with 8 bases lining up with TRBD2. There are 14 residues in the CDR3. The germline V gene encodes CDR1 SGHRS and CDR2 YFSETQ. The V segment lost 0 bases and the J segment 3 bases; nucleotides outside the gene matches: 2. The CDR3 DNA follows: TGCGCCAGCAGCTTGGAGGGGACTAGCTACGAGCAGTACTTC. It encodes CASSLEGTSYEQYF.

The chain's CDR3 is CASSTSSSTDTQYF. CDR3 DNA sequence: TGTGCCAGCAGCACCTCTTCTAGCACAGATACGCAGTATTTT. The rearrangement links TRBV7-3 to TRBJ2-3; D is ambiguous. Germline CDR1 and CDR2: SGHTA and FQGTGA. The CDR3 totals 14 residues. The V end was cut by 5 bases, the J end by 0 bases, with 9 bases between.

In this sample, this clone turned up a few times. Other DNA sequences within the sample encode an identical CDR3. The chain couples TRBV9 to TRBJ2-7; 7 nucleotides match TRBD1. Germline lookup yields CDR1 SGDLS and CDR2 YYNGEE. V was pared by 1 base and J by 2 bases, with 6 bases of the junction left unmatched. This CDR3 comprises 15 residues. CDR3 sequence (DNA): TGTGCCAGCAGCGTAACCCGGGACAGCCCCTACGAGCAGTACTTC. It specifies CASSVTRDSPYEQYF. The variable domain in full, completed from reference TRBV9 and TRBJ2-7, reads DSGVTQTPKHLITATGQRVTLRCSPRSGDLSVYWYQQSLDQGLQFLIQYYNGEERAKGNILERFSAQQFPDLHSELNLSSLELGDSALYFCASSVTRDSPYEQYFGPGTRLTVT.